A single sample gave rise to the 3 T cell receptor beta chains below, sequenced in a study of T-cell memory formation after mild COVID-19. MiXCR was run by TCRdb on the 5' RACE reads, yielding one entry per CDR3 protein. Here the sample spans roughly 600,000 distinct CDR3 sequences, around 17% being singletons. Sequencing used PBMCs or a T cell subset sorted from them (not recorded which). The source is an adult woman who had mild COVID-19 (a few samples of this study predate the infection). Cell type and time point are not known.

The gene calls are TRBV4-2 and TRBJ2-5, with D perhaps being TRBD1 or TRBD2 (5 bases each). Germline V lookup: CDR1 LGHNA, CDR2 YNFKEQ. The CDR3 contains 14 residues. V was cut by 0 bases and J by 4 bases, with 9 bases left in between. CDR3 DNA: TGTGCCAGCAGCCAAGATGGGGGTGTAGAGACCCAGTACTTC. Amino acids: CASSQDGGVETQYF.

The genes are TRBV9 and TRBJ1-5; D is possibly TRBD1 (6 bases). Trimming pared 3 bases from V and 2 bases from J, leaving 12 bases between. The CDR3 is 15 amino acids. Germline values: CDR1 SGDLS, CDR2 YYNGEE. The CDR3 coding sequence is TGTGCCAGCAGCGAATCCGCAGGGGGCAATCAGCCCCAGCATTTT. As protein: CASSESAGGNQPQHF.

About this clonotype itself: At one end, the junction sequence differs from germline, possibly due to a read error. The chain employs TRBV15 and TRBJ2-1; TRBD2 agrees at 7 bases. Germline V gene data show CDR1 as LNHNV and CDR2 as YYDKDF (reference sequence). CDR3 size: 14 residues. The CDR3 region is CATSSGRRENEQFF. CDR3 nucleotide sequence: TGTGCCACCAGCAGCGGGAGGAGAGAGAATGAACAGTTCTTC.